Detailed here is one T cell receptor (beta chain). Its target is not known. This CDR3 is 13 amino acids long. After removal of 1 base from V and 6 bases from J, the junction contained 0 bases not matched to a gene. The germline V gene has CDR1 SGHNT and CDR2 YYREEE (reference sequence). This record belongs to a study of breast tumors, draining lymph nodes, adjacent tissues. General observations from the study: Most tumor T cells seemingly derive from lymph node, then expand in tumor. That most tumor T cells come from lymph nodes remained unproven.

Axillary draining lymph nodes of breast cancer patients supplied the node samples. TCRdb processed the multiplex PCR reads anew with MiXCR; each CDR3 protein has one entry. The sample has 200,000 to 300,000 distinct CDR3 sequences; around 30% are singletons. The sequenced sample was axillary lymph node tissue. The receptor comes from a female donor with breast cancer. Some clones in this sample may be carry-over from other donors' samples. This sequence joins TRBV5-4 and TRBJ2-7; 11 bases align to TRBD2. CDR3 in DNA: TGTGCCAGCAGCTTGACTAGCGGGAGCGAGCAGTACTTC. It encodes CASSLTSGSEQYF.